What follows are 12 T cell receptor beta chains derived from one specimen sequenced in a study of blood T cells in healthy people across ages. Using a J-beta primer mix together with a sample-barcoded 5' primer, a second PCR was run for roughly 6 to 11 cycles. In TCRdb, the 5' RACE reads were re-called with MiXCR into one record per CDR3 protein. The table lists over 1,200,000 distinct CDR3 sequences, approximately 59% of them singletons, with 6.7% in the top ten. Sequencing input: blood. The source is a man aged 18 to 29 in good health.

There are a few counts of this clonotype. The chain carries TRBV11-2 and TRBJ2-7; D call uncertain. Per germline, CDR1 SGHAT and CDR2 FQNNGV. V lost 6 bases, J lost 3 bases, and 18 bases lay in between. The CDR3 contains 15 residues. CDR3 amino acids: CASSQVSYNGYEQYF. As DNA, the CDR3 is TGTGCCAGCAGTCAAGTGTCCTACAACGGCTACGAGCAGTACTTC.

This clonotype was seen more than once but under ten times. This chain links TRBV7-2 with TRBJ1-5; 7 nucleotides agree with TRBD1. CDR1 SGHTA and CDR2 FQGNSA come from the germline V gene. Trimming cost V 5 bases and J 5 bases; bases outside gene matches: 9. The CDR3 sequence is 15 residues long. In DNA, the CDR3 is TGTGCCAGCAGCCGAAGGGGACAGCTTGATCAGCCCCAGCATTTT. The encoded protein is CASSRRGQLDQPQHF.

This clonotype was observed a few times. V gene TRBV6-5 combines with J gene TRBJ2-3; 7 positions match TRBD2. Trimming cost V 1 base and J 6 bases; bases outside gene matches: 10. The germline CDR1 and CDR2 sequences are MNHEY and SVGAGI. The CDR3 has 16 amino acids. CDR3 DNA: TGTGCCAGCAGTTACTTATCGGGGGGTTCCCCCGATACGCAGTATTTT. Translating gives CASSYLSGGSPDTQYF.

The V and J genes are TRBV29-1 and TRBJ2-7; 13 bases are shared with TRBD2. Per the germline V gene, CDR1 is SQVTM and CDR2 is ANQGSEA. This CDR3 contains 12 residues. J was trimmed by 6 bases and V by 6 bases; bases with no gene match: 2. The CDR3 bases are TGCAGCGTAGGACTAGCGGGAGCCGAGCAGTACTTC. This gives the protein CSVGLAGAEQYF.

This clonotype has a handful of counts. The CDR3 DNA reads as TGTGCCAGCAGGAGGGACAGGGTGCCGTCAGATACGCAGTATTTT. This translates into CASRRDRVPSDTQYF. The gene calls are TRBV6-1 and TRBJ2-3, with 9 nucleotides matching TRBD1. There are 15 residues in the CDR3. Trimming took 6 bases from V and 4 from J; bases not matched to a gene: 8. Germline CDR1 is MNHNS and CDR2 is SASEGT.

The CDR3 spells CASSLEGDRVVREQFF. CDR3 in DNA: TGTGCCAGCAGCTTGGAAGGCGATCGAGTCGTTCGTGAGCAGTTCTTC. The rearrangement uses TRBV5-6 and TRBJ2-1; D is undetermined. Germline V lookup: CDR1 SGHDT, CDR2 YYEEEE. The CDR3 contains 16 residues. V was trimmed by 0 bases and J by 9 bases, leaving 19 bases between them.

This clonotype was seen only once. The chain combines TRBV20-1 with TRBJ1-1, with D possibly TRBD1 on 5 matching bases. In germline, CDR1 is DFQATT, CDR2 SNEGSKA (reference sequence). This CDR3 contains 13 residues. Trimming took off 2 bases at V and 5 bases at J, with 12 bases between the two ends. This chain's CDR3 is CSARRGMGTEAFF. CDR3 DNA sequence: TGCAGTGCTAGACGGGGCATGGGGACTGAAGCTTTCTTT.

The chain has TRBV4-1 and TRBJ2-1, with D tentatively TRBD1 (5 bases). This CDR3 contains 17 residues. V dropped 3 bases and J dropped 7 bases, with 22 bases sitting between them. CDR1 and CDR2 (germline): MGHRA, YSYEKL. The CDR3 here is CASSQLVGNGQRNEQFF. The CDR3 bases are TGCGCCAGCAGCCAGTTGGTGGGTAACGGACAAAGAAATGAGCAGTTCTTC.

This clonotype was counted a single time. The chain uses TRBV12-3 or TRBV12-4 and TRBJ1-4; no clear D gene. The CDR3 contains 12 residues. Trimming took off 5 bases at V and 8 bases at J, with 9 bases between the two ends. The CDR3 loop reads CASSQWTEKLFF. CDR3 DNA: TGTGCCAGCAGTCAGTGGACGGAAAAACTGTTTTTT.

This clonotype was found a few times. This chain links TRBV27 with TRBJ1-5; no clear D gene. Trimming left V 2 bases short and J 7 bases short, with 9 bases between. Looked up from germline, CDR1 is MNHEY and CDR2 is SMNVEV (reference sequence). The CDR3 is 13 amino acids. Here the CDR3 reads CASSLGGKQPQHF. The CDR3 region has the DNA TGTGCCAGCAGTTTAGGCGGAAAACAGCCCCAGCATTTT.

The CDR3 DNA reads as TGTGCCAGCAGTTTCGGTCGGGCGCGAGAGACCCAGTACTTC. Its protein product is CASSFGRARETQYF. The J gene is TRBJ2-5, the V gene TRBV6-6; D gene uncertain. Germline V gives CDR1 MNHNY, CDR2 SVGAGI (reference sequence). V dropped 4 bases and J dropped 4 bases, with 13 bases sitting between them. This CDR3 contains 14 residues.

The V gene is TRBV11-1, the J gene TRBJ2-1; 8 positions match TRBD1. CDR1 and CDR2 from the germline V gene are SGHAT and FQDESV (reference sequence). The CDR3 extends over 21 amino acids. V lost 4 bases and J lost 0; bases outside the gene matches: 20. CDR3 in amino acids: CASSSPDRGLALIFSYNEQFF. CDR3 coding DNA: TGTGCCAGCAGCTCCCCAGACAGGGGCCTAGCGCTGATCTTCTCCTACAATGAGCAGTTCTTC.